The entry below gives a single T cell receptor (beta chain) sequence along with its context. As handled by the study authors: How many nucleated cells were present was estimated from reference gene primer amplification. The data were produced by immunoSEQ multiplex PCR, yet TCRdb's version contains in-frame clones alone and is incomplete. V, J and clone size were drawn from that table, and D and trimming were deduced from the DNA. This sample yields 200,000 to 250,000 clones, of which approximately 80% are seen a single time; roughly 7.8% belongs to the top ten. The CDR3 extends over 16 amino acids. Per the germline V gene, CDR1 is MNHEY and CDR2 is SMNVEV (reference sequence). The V end was cut by 1 base, the J end by 2 bases, with 11 bases between. The data were taken from a study of blood T cell repertoires in COVID-19. The wider study: Samples came from the United States, Italy and Spain, spanning acute and convalescent COVID-19. PBMCs, B-cell-depleted T cells, or T cells were the source of the cDNA or gDNA that made up the material.

The Seattle patients, enrolled during active infection, were followed longitudinally. The genes are TRBV27 and TRBJ1-4; D gene ambiguous. Sequencing was carried out using peripheral blood. The receptor was derived from a woman aged 80 or over with COVID-19, enrolled during active disease. The CDR3, as DNA: TGTGCCAGCAGTTTATATCCGAGAGGGACTAATGAAAAACTGTTTTTT. Protein: CASSLYPRGTNEKLFF.